These 15 T cell receptor beta chains share one sample of origin, sequenced in a study of OX40 agonist ivuxolimab in advanced cancers. TCRdb's copy holds only in-frame clones and misses some; the assay was immunoSEQ multiplex PCR. The sample carries tens of thousands of clones, approximately 83% recorded once. The specimen was CD4+ or CD8+ T cells sorted from blood, collected in a trial of the OX40 agonist ivuxolimab. The source of these receptors is an adult with an advanced solid tumor such as melanoma, head and neck, liver or kidney cancer.

V is TRBV19 and J is TRBJ2-1; 9 positions match TRBD2. The CDR3 covers 16 residues. V lost 7 bases, J lost 4 bases, and 11 bases stayed unmatched. Germline V gene data show CDR1 as LNHDA and CDR2 as SQIVND (reference sequence). This chain's CDR3 is CASTNRAGGPYNEQFF. The CDR3, as DNA: TGTGCCAGTACCAATCGGGCGGGGGGGCCGTACAATGAGCAGTTCTTC.

This clone occurred once. The rearrangement links TRBV5-1 to TRBJ2-1; 9 positions agree with TRBD2. Losses at the gene ends were 0 bases for V and 2 bases for J; bases not matched to a gene: 9. The CDR3 runs to 18 residues. CDR1 and CDR2 from the germline V gene are SGHRS and YFSETQ. The CDR3: CASSLGSSGRYPYNEQFF. CDR3 sequence (DNA): TGCGCCAGCAGCTTGGGTAGTAGCGGGAGATACCCCTACAATGAGCAGTTCTTC.

The genes are TRBV5-4 and TRBJ1-1; D perhaps matches TRBD1 (5 bases). Germline V gives CDR1 SGHNT, CDR2 YYREEE (reference sequence). The CDR3 runs 16 residues. The V and J ends lost 4 bases and 1 base respectively, with 17 bases between them. The CDR3 region is CASSRGRPGANTEAFF. CDR3 in DNA: TGTGCCAGCAGCCGAGGACGCCCCGGGGCGAACACTGAAGCTTTCTTT.

Worth noting for this clone: One junction end disagrees with the germline gene, perhaps due to a read error. Here the CDR3 reads CCVGVGSDEKLFF. CDR3 nucleotides: TGCTGCGTCGGAGTCGGTTCGGATGAAAAACTGTTTTTT. V usage is TRBV29-1 and J usage is TRBJ1-4; D gene unclear. CDR3 length: 13 amino acids. Germline V lookup: CDR1 SQVTM, CDR2 ANQGSEA.

The rearrangement uses TRBV5-1 and TRBJ1-2; 9 bases map to TRBD1. Per the germline V gene, CDR1 is SGHRS and CDR2 is YFSETQ. The CDR3 has 13 amino acids. V dropped 0 bases and J dropped 8; count of bases not matched to a gene: 2. CDR3 in amino acids: CASSLDRGQGYTF. The CDR3 region has the DNA TGCGCCAGCAGCTTGGACAGGGGGCAAGGCTACACCTTC.

This chain connects TRBV11-3 to TRBJ2-1; 8 positions match TRBD2. This CDR3 has 14 residues. Per the germline V gene, CDR1 is SGHNT and CDR2 is YENEEA. V dropped 5 bases and J dropped 1; count of bases not matched to a gene: 1. The CDR3 nucleotides are TGTGCCAGCAGCCGGGGGGGATCCTACAATGAGCAGTTCTTC. Translating gives CASSRGGSYNEQFF.

This clone was seen a handful of times. CDR3 DNA: TGTGCCAGCAGGCAACAGGGGAGGGATACGCAGTATTTT. Translation: CASRQQGRDTQYF. The gene calls are TRBV11-2 and TRBJ2-3, with D tentatively TRBD1 (7 bases). The ends were cut back, 6 bases at V and 6 bases at J, with 13 bases in the middle. The CDR3 totals 13 residues. Germline V gene data show CDR1 as SGHAT and CDR2 as FQNNGV. Combining the CDR3 with reference TRBV11-2 and TRBJ2-3 gives the whole variable domain EAGVAQSPRYKIIEKRQSVAFWCNPISGHATLYWYQQILGQGPKLLIQFQNNGVVDDSQLPKDRFSAERLKGVDSTLKIQPAKLEDSAVYLCASRQQGRDTQYFGPGTRLTVL.

The gene calls are TRBV5-1 and TRBJ2-2, with 8 positions matching TRBD1. V lost 3 bases to trimming and J lost 7 bases; unmatched junction nucleotides: 8. The CDR3 contains 15 residues. Germline V gives CDR1 SGHRS, CDR2 YFSETQ. CDR3 DNA sequence: TGCGCCAGCAGCTGGGGACAGGATGGGATCGGGGAGCTGTTTTTT. Translating gives CASSWGQDGIGELFF.

The V gene is TRBV19, the J gene TRBJ1-1; no clear D. Germline-derived CDR1 and CDR2 are LNHDA and SQIVND (reference sequence). The V and J ends lost 5 bases and 0 bases respectively, with 10 bases between them. This CDR3 has 14 residues. CDR3 DNA sequence: TGTGCCAGTAGTGTGGCGGGTGTGAACACTGAAGCTTTCTTT. Its translation is CASSVAGVNTEAFF.

This clone was recorded only once. The J gene is TRBJ1-4, the V gene TRBV18; no firm D call. The CDR3 runs 16 residues. CDR1 and CDR2 (germline): KGHSH, LQKENI. The V and J ends lost 0 bases and 3 bases respectively, with 11 bases between them. CDR3 in DNA: TGTGCCAGCTCACCACCTCGCGGGAGCCCTAATGAAAAACTGTTTTTT. Encoded protein: CASSPPRGSPNEKLFF.

This rearrangement joins TRBV6-5 to TRBJ2-1; no clear D gene. CDR1 is MNHEY, CDR2 SVGAGI, per germline. With 7 bases removed from V and 4 bases from J, the gap between germline ends came to 5 bases. CDR3 length: 11 residues. DNA for the CDR3: TGTGCCAGCATCTGGTACAATGAGCAGTTCTTC. It is translated as CASIWYNEQFF.

V is TRBV7-2 and J is TRBJ1-2, with 7 bases fitting TRBD1. The CDR3 runs 14 residues. Germline V gene lookup returns CDR1 SGHTA and CDR2 FQGNSA. V lost 8 bases and J lost 3; bases outside the gene matches: 9. The CDR3 DNA sequence: TGTGCCAGCGGCAACCGGGGACAGTACTATGGCTACACCTTC. It specifies CASGNRGQYYGYTF.

The CDR3 nucleotides read TGTGCCAGTACCACAGAACCGGGGCCTTACGAGCAGTACTTC. It codes for CASTTEPGPYEQYF. This chain uses TRBV6-1 with TRBJ2-7; TRBD1 or TRBD2 may be the D gene (5 bases each). The V end lost 9 bases, the J end lost 4 bases, and 19 bases lay between the germline ends. The germline V gene encodes CDR1 MNHNS and CDR2 SASEGT. This CDR3 comprises 14 residues.

This clone was detected only once. The DNA of the CDR3 is TGCGCCAGCAGCTTTCGAGAGGGGGCGGTTGGGGCCAACGTCCTGACTTTC. Residues: CASSFREGAVGANVLTF. V usage is TRBV5-1 and J usage is TRBJ2-6; 7 positions match TRBD1. CDR1 is SGHRS and CDR2 is YFSETQ in the germline V gene. The CDR3 runs to 17 residues. The junction had 8 bases not matched to a gene; V was cut back by 2 bases and J by 3 bases.

This chain connects TRBV5-4 to TRBJ2-2, with D uncertain. The CDR3 has 16 amino acids. CDR1 and CDR2 (germline): SGHNT, YYREEE (reference sequence). V shed 0 bases and J shed 5 bases, with 14 bases lying between them. As DNA, the CDR3 is TGTGCCAGCAGCTTGGGATCACCTGGTGGGACCGGGGAGCTGTTTTTT. Translation gives CASSLGSPGGTGELFF.